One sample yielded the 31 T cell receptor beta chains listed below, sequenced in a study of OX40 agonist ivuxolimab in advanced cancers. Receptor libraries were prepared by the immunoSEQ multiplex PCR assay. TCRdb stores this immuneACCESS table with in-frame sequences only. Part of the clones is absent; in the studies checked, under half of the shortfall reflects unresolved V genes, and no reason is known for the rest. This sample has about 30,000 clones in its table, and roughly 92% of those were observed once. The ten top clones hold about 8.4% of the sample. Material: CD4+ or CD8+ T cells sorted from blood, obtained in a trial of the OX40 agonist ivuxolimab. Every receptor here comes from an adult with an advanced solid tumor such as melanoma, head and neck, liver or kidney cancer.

The CDR3 DNA reads as TGTGCCAGTAGTGAGGGTAGGGACACCTACGAGCAGTACTTC. It specifies CASSEGRDTYEQYF. The chain carries TRBV19 and TRBJ2-7; tentatively, D is TRBD1 (6 bases). Between the trimmed V and J ends, which lost 5 bases and 2 bases, there was a span of 13 bases. The CDR3 is 14 residues long. Germline V gives CDR1 LNHDA, CDR2 SQIVND (reference sequence).

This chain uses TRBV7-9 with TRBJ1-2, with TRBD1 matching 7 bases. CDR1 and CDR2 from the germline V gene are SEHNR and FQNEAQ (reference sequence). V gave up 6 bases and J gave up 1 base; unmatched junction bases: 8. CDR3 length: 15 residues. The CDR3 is CASSSQGIDNYGYTF. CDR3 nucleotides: TGTGCCAGCAGTTCACAGGGGATTGATAACTATGGCTACACCTTC.

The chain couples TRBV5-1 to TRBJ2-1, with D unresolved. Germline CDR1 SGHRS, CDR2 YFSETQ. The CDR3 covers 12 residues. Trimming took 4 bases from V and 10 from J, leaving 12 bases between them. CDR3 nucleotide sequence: TGCGCCAGCAGCGTCACAAGGGCCGAGCAGTTCTTC. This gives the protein CASSVTRAEQFF.

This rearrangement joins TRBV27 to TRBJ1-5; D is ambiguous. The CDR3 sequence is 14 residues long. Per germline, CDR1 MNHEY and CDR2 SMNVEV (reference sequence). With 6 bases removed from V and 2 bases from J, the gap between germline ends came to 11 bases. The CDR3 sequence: CASRTFGGNQPQHF. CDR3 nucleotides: TGTGCCAGCAGAACCTTTGGGGGCAATCAGCCCCAGCATTTT.

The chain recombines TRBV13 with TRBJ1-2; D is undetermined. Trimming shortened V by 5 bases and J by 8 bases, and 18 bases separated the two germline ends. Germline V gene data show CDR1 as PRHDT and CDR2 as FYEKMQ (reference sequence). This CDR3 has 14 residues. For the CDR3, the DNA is TGTGCCAGCAGCGTCGGGTCCCCCCTTGGAGGCTACACCTTC. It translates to CASSVGSPLGGYTF.

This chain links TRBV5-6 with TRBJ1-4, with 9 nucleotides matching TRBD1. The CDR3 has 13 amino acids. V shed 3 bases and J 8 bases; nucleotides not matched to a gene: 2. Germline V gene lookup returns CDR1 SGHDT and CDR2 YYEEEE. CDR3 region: CASSWDRAEKLFF. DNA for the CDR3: TGTGCCAGCAGCTGGGACAGGGCGGAAAAACTGTTTTTT.

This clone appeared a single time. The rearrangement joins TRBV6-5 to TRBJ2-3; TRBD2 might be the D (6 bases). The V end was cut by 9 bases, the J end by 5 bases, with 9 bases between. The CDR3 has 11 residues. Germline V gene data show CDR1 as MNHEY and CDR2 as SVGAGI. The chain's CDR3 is CASWGGDTQYF. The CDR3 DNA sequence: TGTGCCAGTTGGGGAGGAGATACGCAGTATTTT.

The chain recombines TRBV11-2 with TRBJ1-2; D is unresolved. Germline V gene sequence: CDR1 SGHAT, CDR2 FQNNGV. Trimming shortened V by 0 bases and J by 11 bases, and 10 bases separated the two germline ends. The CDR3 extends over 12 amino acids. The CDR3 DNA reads TGTGCCAGCAGCTTAGATCTGAGCGAATACACCTTC. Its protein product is CASSLDLSEYTF.

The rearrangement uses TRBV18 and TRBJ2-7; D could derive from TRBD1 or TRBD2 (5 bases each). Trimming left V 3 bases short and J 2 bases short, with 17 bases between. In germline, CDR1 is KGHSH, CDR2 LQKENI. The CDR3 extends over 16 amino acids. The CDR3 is CASSPDEGRITYEQYF. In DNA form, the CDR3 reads TGTGCCAGCTCACCTGATGAGGGACGGATTACCTACGAGCAGTACTTC.

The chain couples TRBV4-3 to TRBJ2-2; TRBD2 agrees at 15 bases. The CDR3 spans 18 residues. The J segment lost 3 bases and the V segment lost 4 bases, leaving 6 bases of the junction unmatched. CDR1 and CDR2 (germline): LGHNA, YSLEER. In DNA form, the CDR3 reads TGCGCCAGCAGCCGGCAGGGACTAGCGGGAGGAGACACCGGGGAGCTGTTTTTT. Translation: CASSRQGLAGGDTGELFF.

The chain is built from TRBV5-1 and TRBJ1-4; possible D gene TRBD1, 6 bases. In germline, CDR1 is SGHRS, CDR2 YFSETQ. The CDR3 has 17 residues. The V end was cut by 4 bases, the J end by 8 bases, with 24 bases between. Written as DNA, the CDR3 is TGCGCCAGCAGCCTCCTGGGGGCTCAGATAAGTGGGGAAAAACTGTTTTTT. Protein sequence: CASSLLGAQISGEKLFF.

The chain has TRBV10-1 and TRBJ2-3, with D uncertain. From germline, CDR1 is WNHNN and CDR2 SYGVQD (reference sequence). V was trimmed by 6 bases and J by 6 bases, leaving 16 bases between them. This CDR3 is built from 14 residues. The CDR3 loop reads CASRKDVGGDTQYF. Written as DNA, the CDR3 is TGCGCCAGCAGGAAGGACGTAGGTGGGGATACGCAGTATTTT.

CDR3 bases: TGTGCCAGCAGCTTGGACGGGCCGAACACTGAAGCTTTCTTT. Its protein is CASSLDGPNTEAFF. The chain recombines TRBV9 with TRBJ1-1, with no clear D. V shed 4 bases and J shed 1 base, with 11 bases lying between them. Germline V lookup: CDR1 SGDLS, CDR2 YYNGEE. CDR3 length equals 14 residues. Full variable domain (missing parts from reference TRBV9 and TRBJ1-1): DSGVTQTPKHLITATGQRVTLRCSPRSGDLSVYWYQQSLDQGLQFLIQYYNGEERAKGNILERFSAQQFPDLHSELNLSSLELGDSALYFCASSLDGPNTEAFFGQGTRLTVV.

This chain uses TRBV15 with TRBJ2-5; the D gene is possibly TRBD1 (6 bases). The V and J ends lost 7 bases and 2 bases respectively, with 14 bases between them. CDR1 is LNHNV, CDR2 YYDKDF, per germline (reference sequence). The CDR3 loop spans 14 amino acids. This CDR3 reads CATKNNRAQETQYF. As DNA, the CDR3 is TGTGCCACCAAAAATAACAGGGCACAAGAGACCCAGTACTTC.

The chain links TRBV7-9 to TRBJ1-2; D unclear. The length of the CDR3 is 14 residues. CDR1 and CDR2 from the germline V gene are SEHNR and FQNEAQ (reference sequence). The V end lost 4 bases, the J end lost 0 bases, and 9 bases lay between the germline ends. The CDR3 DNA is TGTGCCAGCAGCTACTCAGCCACTAACTATGGCTACACCTTC. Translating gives CASSYSATNYGYTF.

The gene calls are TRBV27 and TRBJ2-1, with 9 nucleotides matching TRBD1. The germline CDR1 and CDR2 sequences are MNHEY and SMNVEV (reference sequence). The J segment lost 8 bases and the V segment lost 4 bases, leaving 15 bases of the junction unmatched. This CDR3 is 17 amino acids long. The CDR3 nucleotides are TGTGCCAGCAGTTGGGACCGGGACAGGGCGATCTTCTATGAGCAGTTCTTC. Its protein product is CASSWDRDRAIFYEQFF.

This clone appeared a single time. The CDR3 sequence: CASSSTGRETQYF. CDR3 DNA: TGTGCCAGCAGTTCCACTGGTCGGGAGACCCAGTACTTC. The chain couples TRBV28 to TRBJ2-5; no firm D call. The germline gives CDR1 MDHEN, CDR2 SYDVKM. The CDR3 spans 13 residues. V was cut by 4 bases and J by 5 bases, with 11 bases left in between.

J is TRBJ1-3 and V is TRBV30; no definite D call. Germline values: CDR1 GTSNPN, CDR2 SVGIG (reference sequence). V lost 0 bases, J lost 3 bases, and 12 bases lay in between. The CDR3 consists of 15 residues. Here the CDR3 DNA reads TGTGCCTGGAGTGTACATGGCAGCGGTGGAAACACCATATATTTT. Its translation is CAWSVHGSGGNTIYF.

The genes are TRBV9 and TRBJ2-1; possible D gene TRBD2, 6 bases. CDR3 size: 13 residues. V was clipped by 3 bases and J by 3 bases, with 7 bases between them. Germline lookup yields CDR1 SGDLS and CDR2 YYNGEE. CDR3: CASSAGGYNEQFF. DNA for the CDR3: TGTGCCAGCAGCGCCGGGGGCTACAATGAGCAGTTCTTC. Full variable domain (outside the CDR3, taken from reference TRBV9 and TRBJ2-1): DSGVTQTPKHLITATGQRVTLRCSPRSGDLSVYWYQQSLDQGLQFLIQYYNGEERAKGNILERFSAQQFPDLHSELNLSSLELGDSALYFCASSAGGYNEQFFGPGTRLTVL.

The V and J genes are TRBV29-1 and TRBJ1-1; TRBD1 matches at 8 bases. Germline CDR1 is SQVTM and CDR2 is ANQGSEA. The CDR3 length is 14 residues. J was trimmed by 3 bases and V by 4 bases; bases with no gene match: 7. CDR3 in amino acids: CSVVAQGADTEAFF. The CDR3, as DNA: TGCAGCGTTGTAGCTCAGGGGGCGGACACTGAAGCTTTCTTT.

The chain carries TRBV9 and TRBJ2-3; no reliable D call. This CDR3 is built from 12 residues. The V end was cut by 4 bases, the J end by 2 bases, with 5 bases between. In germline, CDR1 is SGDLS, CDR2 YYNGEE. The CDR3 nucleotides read TGTGCCAGCAGCCTGCCCACAGATACGCAGTATTTT. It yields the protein CASSLPTDTQYF. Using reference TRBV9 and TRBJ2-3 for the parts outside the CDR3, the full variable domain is DSGVTQTPKHLITATGQRVTLRCSPRSGDLSVYWYQQSLDQGLQFLIQYYNGEERAKGNILERFSAQQFPDLHSELNLSSLELGDSALYFCASSLPTDTQYFGPGTRLTVL.

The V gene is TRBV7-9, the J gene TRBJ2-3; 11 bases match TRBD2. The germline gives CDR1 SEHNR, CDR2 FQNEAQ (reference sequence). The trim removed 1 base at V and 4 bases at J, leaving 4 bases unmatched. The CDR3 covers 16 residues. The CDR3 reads CASSLGLAGTSDTQYF. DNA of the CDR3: TGTGCCAGCAGCTTAGGACTAGCGGGGACTTCAGATACGCAGTATTTT.

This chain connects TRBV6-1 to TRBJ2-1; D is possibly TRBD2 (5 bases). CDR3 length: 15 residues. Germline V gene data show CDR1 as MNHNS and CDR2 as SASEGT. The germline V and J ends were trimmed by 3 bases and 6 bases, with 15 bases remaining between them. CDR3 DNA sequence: TGTGCCAGCAGTGACCGTGGGCTAGAGGGCAATGAGCAGTTCTTC. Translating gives CASSDRGLEGNEQFF.

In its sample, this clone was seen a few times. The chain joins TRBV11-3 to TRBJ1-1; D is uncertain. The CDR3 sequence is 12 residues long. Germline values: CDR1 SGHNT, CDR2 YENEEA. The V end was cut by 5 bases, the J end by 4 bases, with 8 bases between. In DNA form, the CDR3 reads TGTGCCAGCAGCCCGGGTGGCACTGAAGCTTTCTTT. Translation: CASSPGGTEAFF.

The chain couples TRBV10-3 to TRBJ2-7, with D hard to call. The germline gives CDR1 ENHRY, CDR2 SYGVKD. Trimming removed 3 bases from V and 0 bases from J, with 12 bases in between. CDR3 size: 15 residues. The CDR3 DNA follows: TGTGCCATCAGTGAAGTCCCGACAAGCTCCTACGAGCAGTACTTC. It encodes CAISEVPTSSYEQYF.

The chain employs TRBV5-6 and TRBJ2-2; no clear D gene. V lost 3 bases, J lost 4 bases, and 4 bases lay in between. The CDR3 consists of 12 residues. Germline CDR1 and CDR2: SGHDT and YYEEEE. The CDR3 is CASSSGTGELFF. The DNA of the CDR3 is TGTGCCAGCAGCTCGGGCACCGGGGAGCTGTTTTTT.

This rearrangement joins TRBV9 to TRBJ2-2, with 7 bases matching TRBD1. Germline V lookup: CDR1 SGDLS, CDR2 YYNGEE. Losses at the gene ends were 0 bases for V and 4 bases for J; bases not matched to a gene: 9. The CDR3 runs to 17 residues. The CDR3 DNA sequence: TGTGCCAGCAGCGTAGGCAGGACAGGTTTGGTCACCGGGGAGCTGTTTTTT. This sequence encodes CASSVGRTGLVTGELFF.

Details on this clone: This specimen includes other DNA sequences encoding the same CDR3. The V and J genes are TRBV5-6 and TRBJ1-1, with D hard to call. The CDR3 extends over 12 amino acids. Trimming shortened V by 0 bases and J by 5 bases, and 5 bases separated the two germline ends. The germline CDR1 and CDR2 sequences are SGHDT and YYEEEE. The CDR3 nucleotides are TGTGCCAGCAGCTTGGGGGATACTGAAGCTTTCTTT. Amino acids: CASSLGDTEAFF.

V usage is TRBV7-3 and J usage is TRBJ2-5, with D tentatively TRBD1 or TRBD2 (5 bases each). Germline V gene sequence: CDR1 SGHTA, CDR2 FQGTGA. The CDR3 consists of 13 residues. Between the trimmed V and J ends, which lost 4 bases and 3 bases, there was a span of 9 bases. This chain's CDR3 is CASSSGTEETQYF. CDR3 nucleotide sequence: TGTGCCAGCAGCTCCGGGACCGAAGAGACCCAGTACTTC.

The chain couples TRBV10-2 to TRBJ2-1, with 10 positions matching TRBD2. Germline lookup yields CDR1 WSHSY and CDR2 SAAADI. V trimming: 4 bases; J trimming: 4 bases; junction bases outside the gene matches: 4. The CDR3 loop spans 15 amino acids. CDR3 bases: TGCGCCAGCAGTGTTCTAGCGGGGGAGTACAATGAGCAGTTCTTC. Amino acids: CASSVLAGEYNEQFF.

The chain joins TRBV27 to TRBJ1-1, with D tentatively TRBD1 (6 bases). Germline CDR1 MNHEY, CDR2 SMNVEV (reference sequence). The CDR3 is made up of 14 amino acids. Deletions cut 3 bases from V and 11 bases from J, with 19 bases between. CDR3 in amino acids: CASSFLSSQGSAFF. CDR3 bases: TGTGCCAGCAGTTTCCTCTCGAGCCAGGGGTCCGCTTTCTTT.